This passage covers 18 T cell receptor beta chains from one sample sequenced in a study of shared clonotypes between healthy human individuals. Only in-frame clones appear in the TCRdb table, and some are missing; sequencing was by immunoSEQ multiplex PCR. The data contain some 900,000 clones, 60% to 85% of them seen just once; the ten biggest clones take up approximately 1.5%. The sequencing input was memory CD4+ T cells sorted from blood. Subset defined: CD45RA-negative fraction. The receptors stem from a man aged 18-30 years in good health.

V gene TRBV4-1 combines with J gene TRBJ2-7, with 7 positions matching TRBD2. V was pared by 4 bases and J by 3 bases, with 6 bases of the junction left unmatched. The CDR3 is 14 amino acids. Germline V gene lookup returns CDR1 MGHRA and CDR2 YSYEKL. The CDR3 DNA follows: TGCGCCAGCAGCCTAGCGGGTGGCCTCTACGAGCAGTACTTC. Its translation: CASSLAGGLYEQYF.

The chain links TRBV7-9 to TRBJ2-7, with a possible D match to TRBD2 (5 bases). Germline CDR1 is SEHNR and CDR2 is FQNEAQ (reference sequence). V lost 5 bases to trimming and J lost 5 bases, with 13 bases between them. The length of the CDR3 is 13 residues. Here the CDR3 DNA reads TGTGCCAGCAGCCCAACTCGGGGTGACGAGCAGTACTTC. Translating it yields CASSPTRGDEQYF.

The chain recombines TRBV30 with TRBJ1-3; a possible D gene is TRBD1 (5 bases). From germline, CDR1 is GTSNPN and CDR2 SVGIG (reference sequence). V dropped 3 bases and J dropped 4 bases, with 16 bases sitting between them. CDR3 length equals 15 residues. CDR3: CAWSESGGEGNTIYF. The CDR3 DNA follows: TGTGCCTGGAGCGAATCCGGGGGTGAGGGAAACACCATATATTTT.

The rearrangement links TRBV7-3 to TRBJ1-1; D not certain. The germline gives CDR1 SGHTA, CDR2 FQGTGA. The CDR3 extends over 13 amino acids. V was trimmed by 4 bases and J by 1 base, leaving 7 bases between them. CDR3 in amino acids: CASSSQKNTEAFF. In DNA form, the CDR3 reads TGTGCCAGCAGCTCTCAAAAGAACACTGAAGCTTTCTTT.

The J gene is TRBJ2-7, the V gene TRBV4-1; TRBD1 matches at 7 bases. Germline V lookup: CDR1 MGHRA, CDR2 YSYEKL. CDR3 length: 14 residues. V shed 4 bases, J shed 2 bases, and the junction held 5 bases outside the gene matches. CDR3 sequence (DNA): TGCGCCAGCAGCCCAGGACAGGAGACCTACGAGCAGTACTTC. It is translated as CASSPGQETYEQYF.

This clone was counted a single time. The chain couples TRBV15 to TRBJ1-1, with D possibly being TRBD1 (6 bases). The germline gives CDR1 LNHNV, CDR2 YYDKDF (reference sequence). Trimming took off 0 bases at V and 2 bases at J, with 22 bases between the two ends. CDR3 size: 19 residues. The chain's CDR3 is CATSRDVWGSSGVNTEAFF. For the CDR3, the DNA is TGTGCCACCAGCAGAGATGTTTGGGGCAGTTCAGGGGTAAACACTGAAGCTTTCTTT.

The V and J genes are TRBV6-1 and TRBJ2-1, with 9 bases lining up with TRBD2. The CDR3 totals 16 residues. The germline V gene has CDR1 MNHNS and CDR2 SASEGT. V was pared by 2 bases and J by 3 bases, with 5 bases of the junction left unmatched. Here the CDR3 DNA reads TGTGCCAGCAGTGAATCCGCTAGCGGGAACTACAATGAGCAGTTCTTC. Protein product: CASSESASGNYNEQFF.

V and J are TRBV5-1 and TRBJ2-1, with 8 bases lining up with TRBD1. CDR1 and CDR2 from the germline V gene are SGHRS and YFSETQ. CDR3 size: 15 residues. Trimming took 0 bases from V and 7 from J; bases not matched to a gene: 6. CDR3 residues: CASSLGATGANEQFF. The CDR3 region has the DNA TGCGCCAGCAGCTTGGGCGCGACAGGGGCGAATGAGCAGTTCTTC.

This sequence joins TRBV28 and TRBJ1-1; D is unresolved. With 3 bases removed from V and 10 bases from J, the gap between germline ends came to 15 bases. Germline V gene sequence: CDR1 MDHEN, CDR2 SYDVKM. This CDR3 is 13 amino acids long. The CDR3 loop reads CASSFLGPTRAFF. The CDR3 nucleotides read TGTGCCAGCAGTTTCCTAGGTCCGACACGAGCTTTCTTT.

This clone was detected only a few times. The gene calls are TRBV7-8 and TRBJ1-3, with 7 bases identical to TRBD1. Germline CDR1 reads SGHVS; CDR2 reads FQNEAQ. This CDR3 comprises 15 residues. Unmatched junction bases numbered 0, after V lost 1 base and J lost 0 bases. CDR3 region: CASSLGQGSGNTIYF. The CDR3 DNA follows: TGTGCCAGCAGCTTAGGACAGGGCTCTGGAAACACCATATATTTT.

Comment on this clone: It is likely a read error: a sequence one base away is far more abundant. The chain is built from TRBV5-6 and TRBJ2-3, with D uncertain. There are 11 residues in the CDR3. Looked up from germline, CDR1 is SGHDT and CDR2 is YYEEEE. Trimming pared 1 base from V and 3 bases from J, leaving 0 bases between. The CDR3 sequence is CASSLTDTQYF. In DNA form, the CDR3 reads TGTGCCAGCAGCTTGACAGATACGCAGTATTTT.

The chain recombines TRBV29-1 with TRBJ1-1, with a tentative D call TRBD1 (5 bases). The CDR3 extends over 13 amino acids. The germline V gene encodes CDR1 SQVTM and CDR2 ANQGSEA. The V end lost 3 bases, the J end lost 4 bases, and 12 bases lay between the germline ends. DNA of the CDR3: TGCAGCGTTGAGGTGGGGGGTGGCACTGAAGCTTTCTTT. Translating gives CSVEVGGGTEAFF.

This sequence joins TRBV6-1 and TRBJ2-5; 7 bases are shared with TRBD1. V shed 6 bases and J 7 bases; nucleotides not matched to a gene: 5. Germline V lookup: CDR1 MNHNS, CDR2 SASEGT. This CDR3 region has 12 residues. Here the CDR3 DNA reads TGTGCCAGCAGCCAGGGGGTGGGGACCCAGTACTTC. Amino acids: CASSQGVGTQYF.

J is TRBJ2-5 and V is TRBV11-3, with D perhaps TRBD2 (7 bases). Looked up from germline, CDR1 is SGHNT and CDR2 is YENEEA. V gave up 1 base and J gave up 3 bases, with 9 bases separating them. The CDR3 consists of 14 residues. CDR3 coding DNA: TGTGCCAGCAGCTTAGCGGGGGGCGAAGAGACCCAGTACTTC. Amino acid sequence: CASSLAGGEETQYF. Variable domain in full (rest from reference TRBV11-3 and TRBJ2-5): EAGVVQSPRYKIIEKKQPVAFWCNPISGHNTLYWYLQNLGQGPELLIRYENEEAVDDSQLPKDRFSAERLKGVDSTLKIQPAELGDSAVYLCASSLAGGEETQYFGPGTRLLVL.

The chain has TRBV14 and TRBJ2-3; TRBD2 agrees at 7 bases. V trimming: 0 bases; J trimming: 4 bases; junction bases outside the gene matches: 4. Looked up from germline, CDR1 is SGHDN and CDR2 is FVKESK. The CDR3 is 15 residues long. CDR3 bases: TGTGCCAGCAGCCAAGATTCTCGGGGGGCAGATACGCAGTATTTT. It specifies CASSQDSRGADTQYF.

This chain uses TRBV30 with TRBJ2-1; 11 positions match TRBD2. Germline V gene sequence: CDR1 GTSNPN, CDR2 SVGIG (reference sequence). The CDR3 extends over 13 amino acids. In DNA form, the CDR3 reads TGTCTCGGGGCTAGCGGGAGGTACAATGAGCAGTTCTTC. This encodes CLGASGRYNEQFF.

This clone was observed a handful of times. V usage is TRBV6-5 and J usage is TRBJ2-1; no definite D call. The CDR3 has 15 amino acids. The V and J ends lost 0 bases and 6 bases respectively, with 12 bases between them. Germline-derived CDR1 and CDR2 are MNHEY and SVGAGI. In DNA, the CDR3 is TGTGCCAGCAGTTACTCGTATGAGACGGGCAATGAGCAGTTCTTC. Translated: CASSYSYETGNEQFF.

This chain joins TRBV7-2 and TRBJ2-1, with 8 bases that match TRBD2. Germline trimming cut 2 bases from V and 0 bases from J; bases unmatched to any gene: 6. CDR1 is SGHTA, CDR2 FQGNSA, per germline. This CDR3 spans 17 amino acids. CDR3 nucleotides: TGTGCCAGCAGCTTACGCGACGGGAGGGTCTCCTACAATGAGCAGTTCTTC. This gives the protein CASSLRDGRVSYNEQFF.